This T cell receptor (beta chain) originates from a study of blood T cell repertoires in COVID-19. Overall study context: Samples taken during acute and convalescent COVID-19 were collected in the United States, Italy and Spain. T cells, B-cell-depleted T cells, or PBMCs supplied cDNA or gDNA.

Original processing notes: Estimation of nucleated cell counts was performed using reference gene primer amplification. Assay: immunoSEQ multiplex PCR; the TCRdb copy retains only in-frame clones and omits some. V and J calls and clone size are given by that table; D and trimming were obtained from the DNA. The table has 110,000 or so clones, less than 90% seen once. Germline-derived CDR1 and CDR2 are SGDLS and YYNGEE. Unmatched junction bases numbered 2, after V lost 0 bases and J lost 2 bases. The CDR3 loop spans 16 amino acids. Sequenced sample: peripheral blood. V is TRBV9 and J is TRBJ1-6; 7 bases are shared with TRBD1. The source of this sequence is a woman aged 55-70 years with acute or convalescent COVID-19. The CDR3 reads CASSVAQGPYNSPLHF. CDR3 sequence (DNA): TGTGCCAGCAGCGTAGCACAGGGGCCCTATAATTCACCCCTCCACTTT.